This TCR beta chain is drawn from a study of neurological immune-mediated disorders. Overall study results and limits: The phylogenetic placement of 18 of 34 multiple sclerosis patients' repertoires in one related-CDR3 cluster constitutes a possible signature.

CDR1 and CDR2 from the germline V gene are SEHNR and FQNEAQ (reference sequence). Deletions cut 0 bases from V and 3 bases from J, with 11 bases between. The CDR3 covers 15 residues. TCRdb processed the 5' RACE reads anew with MiXCR; each CDR3 protein has one entry. The repertoire holds tens of thousands of distinct CDR3 sequences, with roughly 3.2% as singletons. Preparation of the unsorted libraries drew on 2 million PBMCs stored at -80 C. This clonotype was recorded many times. Its antigen is not known. The V call is TRBV7-9, the J call TRBJ1-2; D is perhaps TRBD1 (6 bases). This TCR was recovered from a man aged 35-49 years with multiple sclerosis. Sequenced input: PBMCs. The CDR3 region is CASSLAIGGYYGYTF. For the CDR3, the DNA is TGTGCCAGCAGCTTAGCTATAGGGGGATACTATGGCTACACCTTC.